The T cell receptor (beta chain) described here comes from a study of OX40 agonist ivuxolimab in advanced cancers. V lost 2 bases and J lost 6, with 8 bases in between. The CDR3 contains 13 residues. Per germline, CDR1 MGHRA and CDR2 YSYEKL. The repertoire was sequenced with immunoSEQ multiplex PCR; TCRdb's copy has only in-frame clones and lacks some. The sample lists over 75,000 clones; around 94% were seen once. The source is an adult with an advanced solid tumor such as melanoma, head and neck, liver or kidney cancer. The chain is built from TRBV4-1 and TRBJ2-1, with D possibly TRBD1 on 6 matching bases. Source: CD4+ or CD8+ T cells sorted from blood, taken in a trial of the OX40 agonist ivuxolimab. The CDR3 region is CASSQLGGNEQFF. DNA for the CDR3: TGCGCCAGCAGCCAATTAGGGGGCAATGAGCAGTTCTTC.